A single T cell receptor beta chain is shown here with its context. This entry is derived from a study of control samples from healthy donors and cancer patients. TCRdb's table, derived via immunoSEQ multiplex PCR, lists solely in-frame clones and lacks some. Of 140,000 to 150,000 clones listed, 80% to 95% are singletons. The V end was cut by 5 bases, the J end by 2 bases, with 12 bases between. The CDR3 loop spans 14 amino acids. From germline, CDR1 is LNHDA and CDR2 SQIVND (reference sequence). Sequenced material: blood. This sequence joins TRBV19 and TRBJ1-1; a possible D gene is TRBD1 (6 bases). The receptor comes from a man between 18 and 35 years old in good health. The CDR3 loop reads CASSWGQGNTEAFF. The DNA of the CDR3 is TGTGCCAGTAGTTGGGGGCAGGGAAACACTGAAGCTTTCTTT.